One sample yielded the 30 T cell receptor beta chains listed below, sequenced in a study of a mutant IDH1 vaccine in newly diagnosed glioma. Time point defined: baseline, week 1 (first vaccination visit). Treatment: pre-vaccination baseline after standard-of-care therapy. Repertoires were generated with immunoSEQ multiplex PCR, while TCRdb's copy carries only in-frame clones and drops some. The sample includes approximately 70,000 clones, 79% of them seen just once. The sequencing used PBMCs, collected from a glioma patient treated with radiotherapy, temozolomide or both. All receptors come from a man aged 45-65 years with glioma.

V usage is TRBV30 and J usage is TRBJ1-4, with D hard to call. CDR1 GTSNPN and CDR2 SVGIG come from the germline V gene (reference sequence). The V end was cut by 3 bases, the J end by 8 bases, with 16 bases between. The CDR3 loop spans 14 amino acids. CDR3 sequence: CAWSPRGSSEKLFF. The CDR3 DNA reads TGTGCCTGGAGCCCAAGAGGGAGCAGCGAAAAACTGTTTTTT.

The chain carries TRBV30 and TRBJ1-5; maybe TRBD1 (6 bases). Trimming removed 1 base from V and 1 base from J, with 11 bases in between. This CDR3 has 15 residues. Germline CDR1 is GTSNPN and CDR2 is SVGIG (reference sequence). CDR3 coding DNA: TGTGCCTGGAGTGGGGGGGGCCACAGCAATCAGCCCCAGCATTTT. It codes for CAWSGGGHSNQPQHF.

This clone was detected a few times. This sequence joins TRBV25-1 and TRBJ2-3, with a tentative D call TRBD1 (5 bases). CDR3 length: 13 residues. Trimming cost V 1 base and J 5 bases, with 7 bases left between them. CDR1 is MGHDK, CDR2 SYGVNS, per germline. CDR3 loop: CASSELGEDTQYF. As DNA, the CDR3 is TGTGCCAGCAGTGAATTAGGGGAAGATACGCAGTATTTT.

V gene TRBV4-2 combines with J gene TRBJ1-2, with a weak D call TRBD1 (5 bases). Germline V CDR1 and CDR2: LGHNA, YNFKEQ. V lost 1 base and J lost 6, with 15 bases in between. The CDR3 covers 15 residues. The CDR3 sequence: CASSQVGTRGDGYTF. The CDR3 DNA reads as TGTGCCAGCAGCCAAGTAGGGACGAGGGGAGATGGCTACACCTTC.

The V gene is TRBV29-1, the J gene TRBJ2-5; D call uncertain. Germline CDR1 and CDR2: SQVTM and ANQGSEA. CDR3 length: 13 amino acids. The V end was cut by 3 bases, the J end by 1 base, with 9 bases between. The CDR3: CSVDLFGQETQYF. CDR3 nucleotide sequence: TGCAGCGTTGACCTTTTCGGCCAAGAGACCCAGTACTTC. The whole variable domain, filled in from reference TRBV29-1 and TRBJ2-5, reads SAVISQKPSRDICQRGTSLTIQCQVDSQVTMMFWYRQQPGQSLTLIATANQGSEATYESGFVIDKFPISRPNLTFSTLTVSNMSPEDSSIYLCSVDLFGQETQYFGPGTRLLVL.

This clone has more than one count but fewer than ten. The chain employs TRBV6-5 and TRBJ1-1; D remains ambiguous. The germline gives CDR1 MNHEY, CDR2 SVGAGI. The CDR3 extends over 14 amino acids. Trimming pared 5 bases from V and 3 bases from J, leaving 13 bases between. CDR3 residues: CASSLRPRDTEAFF. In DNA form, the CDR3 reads TGTGCCAGCAGTCTCCGGCCTAGGGACACTGAAGCTTTCTTT.

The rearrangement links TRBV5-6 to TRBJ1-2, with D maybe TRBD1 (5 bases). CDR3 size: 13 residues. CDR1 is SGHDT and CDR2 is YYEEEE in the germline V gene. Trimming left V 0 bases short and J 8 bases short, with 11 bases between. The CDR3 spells CASSLANGGGYTF. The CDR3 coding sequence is TGTGCCAGCAGCTTGGCCAACGGGGGGGGCTACACCTTC.

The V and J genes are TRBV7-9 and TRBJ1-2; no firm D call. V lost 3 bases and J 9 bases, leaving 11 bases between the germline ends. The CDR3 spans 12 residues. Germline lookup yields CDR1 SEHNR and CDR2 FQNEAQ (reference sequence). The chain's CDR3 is CASSFNEMSYTF. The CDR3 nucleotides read TGTGCCAGCAGCTTTAATGAGATGAGCTACACCTTC.

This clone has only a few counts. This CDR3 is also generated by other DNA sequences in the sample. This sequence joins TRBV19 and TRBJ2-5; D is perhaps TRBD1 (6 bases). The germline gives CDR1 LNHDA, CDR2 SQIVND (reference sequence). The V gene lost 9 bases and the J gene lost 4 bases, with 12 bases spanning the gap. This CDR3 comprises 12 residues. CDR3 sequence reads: CASRQAGETQYF. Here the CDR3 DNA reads TGTGCCAGCAGACAGGCCGGAGAGACCCAGTACTTC.

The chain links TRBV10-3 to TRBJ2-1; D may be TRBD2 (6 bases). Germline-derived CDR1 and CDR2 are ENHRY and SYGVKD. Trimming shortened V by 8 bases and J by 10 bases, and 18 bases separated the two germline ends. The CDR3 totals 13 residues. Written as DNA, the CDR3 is TGTGCCATCGGAAGAGTAGCGGATCAGGAGCAGTTCTTC. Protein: CAIGRVADQEQFF.

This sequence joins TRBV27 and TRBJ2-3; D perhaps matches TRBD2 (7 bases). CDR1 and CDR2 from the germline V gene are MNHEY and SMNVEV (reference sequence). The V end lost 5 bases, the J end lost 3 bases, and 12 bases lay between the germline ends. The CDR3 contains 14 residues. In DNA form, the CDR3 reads TGTGCCAGCAGTCCTCGGGGGGCGACAGATACGCAGTATTTT. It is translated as CASSPRGATDTQYF.

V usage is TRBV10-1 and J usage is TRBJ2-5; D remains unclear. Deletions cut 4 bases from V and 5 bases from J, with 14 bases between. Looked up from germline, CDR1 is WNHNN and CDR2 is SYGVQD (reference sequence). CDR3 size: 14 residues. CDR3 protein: CASSANLLGETQYF. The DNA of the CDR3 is TGCGCCAGCAGTGCAAATCTTCTCGGGGAGACCCAGTACTTC.

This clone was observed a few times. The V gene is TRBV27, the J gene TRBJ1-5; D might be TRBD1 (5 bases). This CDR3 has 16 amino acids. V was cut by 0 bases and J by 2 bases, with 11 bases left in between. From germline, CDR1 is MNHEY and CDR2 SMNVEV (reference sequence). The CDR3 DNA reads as TGTGCCAGCAGTTTATCCGGGACGTCAGGCAATCAGCCCCAGCATTTT. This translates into CASSLSGTSGNQPQHF.

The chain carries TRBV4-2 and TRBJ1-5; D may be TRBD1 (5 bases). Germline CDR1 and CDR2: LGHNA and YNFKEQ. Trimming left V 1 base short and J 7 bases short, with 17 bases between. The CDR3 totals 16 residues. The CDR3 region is CASSQATGLPRQPQHF. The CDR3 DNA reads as TGTGCCAGCAGCCAAGCGACGGGACTCCCTAGGCAGCCCCAGCATTTT.

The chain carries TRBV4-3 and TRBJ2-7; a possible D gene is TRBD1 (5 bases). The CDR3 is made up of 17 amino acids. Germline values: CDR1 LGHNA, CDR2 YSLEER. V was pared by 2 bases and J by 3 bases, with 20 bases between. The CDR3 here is CASSQPRDQGLLYEQYF. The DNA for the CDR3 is TGCGCCAGCAGCCAACCACGCGACCAGGGTCTCCTCTACGAGCAGTACTTC.

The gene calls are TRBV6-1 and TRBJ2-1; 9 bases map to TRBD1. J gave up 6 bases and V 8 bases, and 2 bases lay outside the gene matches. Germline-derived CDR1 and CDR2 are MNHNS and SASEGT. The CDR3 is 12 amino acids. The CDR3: CASGDRVNEQFF. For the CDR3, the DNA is TGTGCCAGCGGGGACAGGGTCAATGAGCAGTTCTTC.

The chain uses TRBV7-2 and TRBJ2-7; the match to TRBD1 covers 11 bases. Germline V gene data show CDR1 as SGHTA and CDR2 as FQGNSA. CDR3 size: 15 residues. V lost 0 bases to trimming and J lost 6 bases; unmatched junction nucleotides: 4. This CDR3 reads CASSLATGQGGEQYF. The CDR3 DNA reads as TGTGCCAGCAGCTTAGCGACGGGACAGGGGGGCGAGCAGTACTTC. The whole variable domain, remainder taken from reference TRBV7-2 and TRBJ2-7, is GAGVSQSPSNKVTEKGKDVELRCDPISGHTALYWYRQSLGQGLEFLIYFQGNSAPDKSGLPSDRFSAERTGGSVSTLTIQRTQQEDSAVYLCASSLATGQGGEQYFGPGTRLTVT.

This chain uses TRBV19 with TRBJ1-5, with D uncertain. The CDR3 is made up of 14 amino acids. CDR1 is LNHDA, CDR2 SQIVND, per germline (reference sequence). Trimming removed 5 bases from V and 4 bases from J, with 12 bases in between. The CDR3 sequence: CASSAQSRNQPQHF. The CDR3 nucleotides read TGTGCCAGTAGTGCCCAGAGCCGAAATCAGCCCCAGCATTTT.

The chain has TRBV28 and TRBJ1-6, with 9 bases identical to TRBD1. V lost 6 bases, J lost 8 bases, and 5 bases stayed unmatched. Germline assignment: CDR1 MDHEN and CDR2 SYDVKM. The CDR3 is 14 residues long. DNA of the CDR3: TGTGCCAGCAGCTGGGACAGGGTGGATTCACCCCTCCACTTT. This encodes CASSWDRVDSPLHF.

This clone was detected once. The CDR3 region is CASSQNGASNNEQFF. Here the CDR3 DNA reads TGCGCCAGCAGCCAAAACGGCGCCTCGAACAATGAGCAGTTCTTC. The V gene is TRBV4-1, the J gene TRBJ2-1; D not certain. The V and J ends lost 2 bases and 5 bases respectively, with 13 bases between them. Germline values: CDR1 MGHRA, CDR2 YSYEKL. CDR3 length: 15 amino acids.

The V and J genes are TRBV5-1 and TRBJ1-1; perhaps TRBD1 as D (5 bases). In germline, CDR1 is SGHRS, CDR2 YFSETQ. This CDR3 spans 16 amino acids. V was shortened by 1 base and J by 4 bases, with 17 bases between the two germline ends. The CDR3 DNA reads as TGCGCCAGCAGCTTGTCAACGACAGCCTGGGTCACTGAAGCTTTCTTT. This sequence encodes CASSLSTTAWVTEAFF.

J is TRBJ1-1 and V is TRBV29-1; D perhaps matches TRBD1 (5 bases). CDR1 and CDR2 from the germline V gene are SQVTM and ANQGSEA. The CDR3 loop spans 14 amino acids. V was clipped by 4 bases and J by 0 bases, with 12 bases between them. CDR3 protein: CSVVRGGVNTEAFF. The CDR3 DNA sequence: TGCAGCGTTGTAAGAGGAGGGGTGAACACTGAAGCTTTCTTT.

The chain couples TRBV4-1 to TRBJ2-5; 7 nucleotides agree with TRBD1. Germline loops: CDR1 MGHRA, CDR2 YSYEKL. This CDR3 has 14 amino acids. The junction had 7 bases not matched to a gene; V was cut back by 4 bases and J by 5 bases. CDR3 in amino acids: CASSLQGVWETQYF. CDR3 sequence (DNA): TGCGCCAGCAGCCTCCAGGGGGTATGGGAGACCCAGTACTTC.

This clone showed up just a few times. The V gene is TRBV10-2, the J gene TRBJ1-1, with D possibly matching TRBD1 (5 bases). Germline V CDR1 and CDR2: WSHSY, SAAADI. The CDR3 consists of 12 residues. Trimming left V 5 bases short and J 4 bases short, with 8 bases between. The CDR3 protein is CASSPGGTEAFF. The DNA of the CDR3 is TGCGCCAGCAGTCCCGGGGGCACTGAAGCTTTCTTT.

The CDR3 sequence is CASIPRTGIMNTEAFF. The CDR3 DNA reads as TGTGCCAGTATCCCTAGGACAGGGATCATGAACACTGAAGCTTTCTTT. The chain uses TRBV19 and TRBJ1-1; the match to TRBD1 covers 8 bases. Germline V lookup: CDR1 LNHDA, CDR2 SQIVND (reference sequence). Trimming cost V 7 bases and J 0 bases; bases outside gene matches: 10. The CDR3 runs to 16 residues.

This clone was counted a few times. CDR3 sequence reads: CSVETGTNTEAFF. The CDR3 DNA follows: TGCAGCGTTGAGACAGGGACTAACACTGAAGCTTTCTTT. The genes are TRBV29-1 and TRBJ1-1; 7 positions match TRBD1. The length of the CDR3 is 13 residues. From germline, CDR1 is SQVTM and CDR2 ANQGSEA. The V and J ends lost 3 bases and 2 bases, in that order; junction bases with no gene match: 3. Full variable domain (remainder filled in from reference TRBV29-1 and TRBJ1-1): SAVISQKPSRDICQRGTSLTIQCQVDSQVTMMFWYRQQPGQSLTLIATANQGSEATYESGFVIDKFPISRPNLTFSTLTVSNMSPEDSSIYLCSVETGTNTEAFFGQGTRLTVV.

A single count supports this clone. CDR3 DNA: TGCGCCAGCAGCCCTTCACAGGGCTCCTACTCTGGGGCCAACGTCCTGACTTTC. Its translation: CASSPSQGSYSGANVLTF. V is TRBV4-1 and J is TRBJ2-6; possible D gene TRBD1, 6 bases. V shed 4 bases and J shed 0 bases, with 16 bases lying between them. CDR1 and CDR2 (germline): MGHRA, YSYEKL. The CDR3 contains 18 residues.

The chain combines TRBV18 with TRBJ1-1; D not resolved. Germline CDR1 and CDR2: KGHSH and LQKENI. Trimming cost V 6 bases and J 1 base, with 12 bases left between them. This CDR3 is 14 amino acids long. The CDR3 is CASSLRTGNTEAFF. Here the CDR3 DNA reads TGTGCCAGCTCCCTCCGGACTGGGAACACTGAAGCTTTCTTT.

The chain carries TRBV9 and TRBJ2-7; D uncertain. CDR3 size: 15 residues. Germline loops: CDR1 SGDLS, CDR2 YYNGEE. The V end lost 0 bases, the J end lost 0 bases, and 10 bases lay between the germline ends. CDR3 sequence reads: CASSVGPQSSYEQYF. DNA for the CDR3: TGTGCCAGCAGCGTAGGCCCGCAGAGCTCCTACGAGCAGTACTTC.

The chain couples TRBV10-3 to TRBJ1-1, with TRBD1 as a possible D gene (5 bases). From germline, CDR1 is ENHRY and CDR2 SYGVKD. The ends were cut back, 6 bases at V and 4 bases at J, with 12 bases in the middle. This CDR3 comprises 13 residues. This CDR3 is CAIRTASGTEAFF. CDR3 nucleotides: TGTGCCATCAGGACAGCAAGCGGCACTGAAGCTTTCTTT.